Below, 21 T cell receptor beta chains from the same sample are listed, as sequenced in a study of CD8 T cells in ankylosing spondylitis. Broader study findings: Blood of patients with ankylosing spondylitis appeared to be characterized by a TCR beta motif of eight highly homologous variants.

TCRdb recomputed calls from the 5' RACE reads with MiXCR, one row per CDR3 protein. The table lists about 220,000 distinct CDR3 sequences, approximately 7.4% of them singletons. The antigens for these receptors are not known. The sequenced sample consisted of blood, either unsorted or a sorted T cell fraction (not recorded which). The receptors originated from a male donor with ankylosing spondylitis.

This clonotype came up many times. V usage is TRBV10-3 and J usage is TRBJ1-1; unclear D gene. The CDR3 is 12 amino acids. Between the trimmed V and J ends, which lost 6 bases and 0 bases, there was a span of 5 bases. Looked up from germline, CDR1 is ENHRY and CDR2 is SYGVKD. As DNA, the CDR3 is TGTGCCATCAGCCAGATGAACACTGAAGCTTTCTTT. Translated, it gives CAISQMNTEAFF.

This clonotype was counted only a few times. The chain recombines TRBV23-1 with TRBJ2-7; D is uncertain. TRBV23-1 is an open reading frame whose function is uncertain. This CDR3 has 12 amino acids. V was pared by 3 bases and J by 4 bases, with 7 bases between. The CDR3 DNA reads TGCGCCAGCAGTCATGAAAAATACGAGCAGTACTTC. As protein: CASSHEKYEQYF.

Comments on this clonotype: A much larger clone lies a single base off, so this may be a read error. This chain uses TRBV7-9 with TRBJ2-1; tentatively, D is TRBD2 (6 bases). Looked up from germline, CDR1 is SEHNR and CDR2 is FQNEAQ (reference sequence). V gave up 7 bases and J gave up 4 bases, with 20 bases separating them. This CDR3 is built from 16 residues. Here the CDR3 DNA reads TGTGCCAGCATCCGCCAGGTCGGGAGTGGTTACAATGAGCAGTTCTTC. Translated: CASIRQVGSGYNEQFF.

This chain uses TRBV7-3 with TRBJ2-2; D is unclear. Germline-derived CDR1 and CDR2 are SGHTA and FQGTGA. This CDR3 contains 17 residues. Trimming took 0 bases from V and 5 from J, leaving 16 bases between them. The CDR3 reads CASSLTGPRYRTGELFF. The CDR3 nucleotides are TGTGCCAGCAGCTTAACCGGGCCAAGATATAGGACCGGGGAGCTGTTTTTT.

Many counts were recorded for this clonotype. This chain links TRBV6-1 with TRBJ1-2; tentatively, D is TRBD1 (5 bases). V was cut by 5 bases and J by 3 bases, with 19 bases left in between. Germline V lookup: CDR1 MNHNS, CDR2 SASEGT. The CDR3 has 16 amino acids. CDR3 sequence: CASSPGRVRAYYGYTF. The CDR3 region has the DNA TGTGCCAGCAGTCCAGGCAGGGTTAGGGCTTACTATGGCTACACCTTC.

The CDR3 loop is CASSLTQLGNYGYTF. The CDR3 coding sequence is TGTGCCAGCAGCCTGACGCAATTAGGGAACTATGGCTACACCTTC. The genes are TRBV27 and TRBJ1-2; D remains unclear. Germline loops: CDR1 MNHEY, CDR2 SMNVEV (reference sequence). CDR3 size: 15 residues. Trimming took off 6 bases at V and 2 bases at J, with 16 bases between the two ends.

This clonotype was counted many times. V usage is TRBV6-5 and J usage is TRBJ2-7; weak D call: TRBD1 (5 bases). Trimming cost V 2 bases and J 6 bases, with 14 bases left between them. Germline assignment: CDR1 MNHEY and CDR2 SVGAGI. The length of the CDR3 is 14 residues. The CDR3, as DNA: TGTGCCAGCAGTTACGCTGCCGAGACAGTCGAGCAGTACTTC. This gives the protein CASSYAAETVEQYF.

This clonotype has ten or more counts. The rearrangement uses TRBV30 and TRBJ2-5; tentatively, D is TRBD2 (6 bases). CDR1 is GTSNPN and CDR2 is SVGIG in the germline V gene (reference sequence). The CDR3 contains 15 residues. Trimming took off 3 bases at V and 0 bases at J, with 14 bases between the two ends. CDR3 sequence (DNA): TGTGCCTGGAGAGCCGGGACTGGCTACCAAGAGACCCAGTACTTC. Translating gives CAWRAGTGYQETQYF.

The gene calls are TRBV6-5 and TRBJ1-2, with D perhaps matching TRBD1 (5 bases). Germline V lookup: CDR1 MNHEY, CDR2 SVGAGI. The CDR3 is 14 residues long. V was cut by 4 bases and J by 4 bases, with 13 bases left in between. The CDR3 bases are TGTGCCAGCAGTTCACCCGGGACGGTCTATGGCTACACCTTC. Residues: CASSSPGTVYGYTF.

This clonotype was seen a few times. V gene TRBV5-1 combines with J gene TRBJ1-4, with 7 nucleotides matching TRBD1. Germline trimming cut 4 bases from V and 7 bases from J; bases unmatched to any gene: 10. This CDR3 has 15 amino acids. CDR1 and CDR2 from the germline V gene are SGHRS and YFSETQ. The CDR3 sequence is CASSDDGTVREKLFF. The DNA of the CDR3 is TGCGCCAGCAGCGATGATGGGACAGTCCGTGAAAAACTGTTTTTT.

On this clonotype: It may be a read error: a sequence one base away is much more abundant. In nucleotides, the CDR3 is TGTGCCAGCTGTGGACTCCGGGGAGATCAGTTCTTC. It yields the protein CASCGLRGDQFF. The chain has TRBV12-3 or TRBV12-4 and TRBJ2-1, with D possibly being TRBD2 (5 bases). V lost 8 bases to trimming and J lost 13 bases, with 18 bases between them. CDR3 size: 12 residues.

This clonotype was seen ten or more times. V is TRBV27 and J is TRBJ2-7; maybe TRBD2 (6 bases). The CDR3 contains 12 residues. The V end was cut by 6 bases, the J end by 4 bases, with 10 bases between. The V gene's germline CDR1 is MNHEY and CDR2 SMNVEV (reference sequence). The chain's CDR3 is CASSRRGYEQYF. CDR3 nucleotide sequence: TGTGCCAGCAGCAGACGGGGGTACGAGCAGTACTTC.

This clonotype has at least ten counts. The CDR3 reads CAISEGAGRQLNTEAFF. The CDR3 DNA reads TGTGCCATCAGTGAGGGGGCAGGGCGGCAGCTGAACACTGAAGCTTTCTTT. The chain carries TRBV10-3 and TRBJ1-1; D is perhaps TRBD1 (5 bases). CDR1 and CDR2 from the germline V gene are ENHRY and SYGVKD. V was clipped by 2 bases and J by 0 bases, with 16 bases between them. CDR3 length equals 17 residues.

The chain combines TRBV2 with TRBJ1-2; D is unclear. CDR3 length: 18 residues. Germline V gives CDR1 SNHLY, CDR2 FYNNEI. V dropped 1 base and J dropped 4 bases, with 22 bases sitting between them. The CDR3 DNA reads TGTGCCAGCAGTGAAGGACCCCCTCGGCAGGCATCCACCTATGGCTACACCTTC. Translated, it gives CASSEGPPRQASTYGYTF.

The sample holds many counts of this clonotype. This rearrangement joins TRBV7-9 to TRBJ2-7, with a possible D match to TRBD1 (6 bases). CDR3 size: 13 residues. CDR1 SEHNR and CDR2 FQNEAQ come from the germline V gene (reference sequence). Trimming left V 5 bases short and J 4 bases short, with 12 bases between. CDR3 amino acids: CASSLTGPYEQYF. Written as DNA, the CDR3 is TGTGCCAGCAGCCTAACAGGGCCGTACGAGCAGTACTTC.

In this sample, this clonotype turned up a few times. The chain uses TRBV28 and TRBJ2-7, with D possibly matching TRBD1 (5 bases). This CDR3 is 15 amino acids long. The germline gives CDR1 MDHEN, CDR2 SYDVKM. V was shortened by 6 bases and J by 1 base, with 16 bases between the two germline ends. The CDR3 spells CASSLGLDKSYEQYF. In nucleotides, the CDR3 is TGTGCCAGCAGCCTCGGGTTGGACAAGTCCTACGAGCAGTACTTC.

This chain uses TRBV20-1 with TRBJ2-7; the D is unclear. The CDR3 is 14 residues long. Trimming shortened V by 6 bases and J by 0 bases, and 15 bases separated the two germline ends. CDR1 and CDR2 from the germline V gene are DFQATT and SNEGSKA (reference sequence). For the CDR3, the DNA is TGCAGTGCCGGATTTGGGTTTAGCTCCTACGAGCAGTACTTC. Its protein is CSAGFGFSSYEQYF.

This clonotype was seen ten or more times. This sequence joins TRBV7-9 and TRBJ1-4, with 7 bases matching TRBD1. Unmatched junction bases numbered 3, after V lost 5 bases and J lost 0 bases. CDR3 length: 15 amino acids. Germline CDR1 SEHNR, CDR2 FQNEAQ (reference sequence). CDR3 sequence: CASSPGQATNEKLFF. CDR3 bases: TGTGCCAGCAGCCCAGGACAGGCAACTAATGAAAAACTGTTTTTT. Full variable domain (outside the CDR3, taken from reference TRBV7-9 and TRBJ1-4): DTGVSQNPRHKITKRGQNVTFRCDPISEHNRLYWYRQTLGQGPEFLTYFQNEAQLEKSRLLSDRFSAERPKGSFSTLEIQRTEQGDSAMYLCASSPGQATNEKLFFGSGTQLSVL.

This clonotype showed up many times. This chain uses TRBV5-6 with TRBJ2-7, with D possibly being TRBD1 (6 bases). CDR1 is SGHDT, CDR2 YYEEEE, per germline. There are 14 residues in the CDR3. Trimming removed 0 bases from V and 4 bases from J, with 11 bases in between. The CDR3 is CASSLEDRRYEQYF. CDR3 DNA: TGTGCCAGCAGCTTGGAGGACAGAAGATACGAGCAGTACTTC. Filled out from reference TRBV5-6 and TRBJ2-7, the complete variable domain reads DAGVTQSPTHLIKTRGQQVTLRCSPKSGHDTVSWYQQALGQGPQFIFQYYEEEERQRGNFPDRFSGHQFPNYSSELNVNALLLGDSALYLCASSLEDRRYEQYFGPGTRLTVT.

V usage is TRBV19 and J usage is TRBJ1-2; D uncertain. This CDR3 comprises 13 residues. V lost 5 bases to trimming and J lost 9 bases, with 16 bases between them. Germline CDR1 is LNHDA and CDR2 is SQIVND (reference sequence). CDR3 nucleotide sequence: TGTGCCAGTAGTCCCAACCGAGACCCGCGCTACACCTTC. Translating it yields CASSPNRDPRYTF.

This clonotype was seen repeatedly, ten times or more. CDR3 protein: CASSYLRRGTDTQYF. CDR3 bases: TGTGCCAGCAGTTACCTTCGGAGGGGCACAGATACGCAGTATTTT. This chain connects TRBV6-5 to TRBJ2-3, with TRBD2 as a possible D gene (6 bases). Trimming removed 2 bases from V and 1 base from J, with 10 bases in between. From germline, CDR1 is MNHEY and CDR2 SVGAGI. The CDR3 totals 15 residues.